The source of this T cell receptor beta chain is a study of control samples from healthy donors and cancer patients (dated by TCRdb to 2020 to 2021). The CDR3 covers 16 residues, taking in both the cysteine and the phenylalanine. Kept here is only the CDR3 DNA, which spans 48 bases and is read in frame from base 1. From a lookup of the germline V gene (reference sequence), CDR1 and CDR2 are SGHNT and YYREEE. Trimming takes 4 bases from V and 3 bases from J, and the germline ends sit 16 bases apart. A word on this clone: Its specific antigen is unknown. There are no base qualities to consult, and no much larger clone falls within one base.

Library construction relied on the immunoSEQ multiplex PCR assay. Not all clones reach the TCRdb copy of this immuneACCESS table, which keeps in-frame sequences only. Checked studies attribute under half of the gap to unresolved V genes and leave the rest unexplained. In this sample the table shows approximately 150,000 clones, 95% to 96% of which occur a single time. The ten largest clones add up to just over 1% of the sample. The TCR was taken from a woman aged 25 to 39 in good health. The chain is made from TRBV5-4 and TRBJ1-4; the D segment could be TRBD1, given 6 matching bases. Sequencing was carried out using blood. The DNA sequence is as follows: TGTGCCAGCAGCGCGGCTGGTCGGACAGCTAATGAAAAACTGTTTTTT. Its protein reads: CASSAAGRTANEKLFF.